This TCR beta chain stems from a study of blood T cell repertoires in COVID-19. Study in general: Researchers got acute and convalescent COVID-19 samples from the United States, Italy and Spain. Nucleic acid was either cDNA or gDNA, and it came from T cells, B-cell-depleted T cells, or PBMCs.

This clone was found once. Original handling: Reference gene primer amplification gave nucleated cell count estimates. Method: immunoSEQ multiplex PCR; TCRdb's copy keeps in-frame clones and lacks some. For V, J and clone size, that table is used; D and trimming come from the DNA. The sample shows around 150,000 clones, around four fifths of them seen only once. This CDR3 has 18 amino acids. CDR1 is SEHNR, CDR2 FQNEAQ, per germline (reference sequence). Trimming stripped 5 bases from V and 5 bases from J, with 24 bases between. The TCR was taken from a woman at least 80 years old with acute or convalescent COVID-19. J is TRBJ1-4 and V is TRBV7-9; no reliable D call. Sequencing was done on a sample of peripheral blood. This CDR3 is CASSPTRLRAITNEKLFF. CDR3 coding DNA: TGTGCCAGCAGCCCGACCCGACTTCGAGCGATTACGAATGAAAAACTGTTTTTT.